Each of the 26 T cell receptor beta chains below was sequenced from the same sample in a study of glioma-infiltrating T cells (dated by TCRdb to about 2016). Sequencing was performed on an Illumina MiSeq. The iRepertoire nested amplicon-rescue multiplex PCR (arm-PCR) platform was used to amplify TCR alpha and beta CDR3 regions from RNA. TCRdb reanalyzed the raw reads on its own, using fastp at Q25 for trimming and MiXCR for clone calling, and kept in-frame beta chains. Each CDR3 protein appears once, grouped with its most common genes and DNA. The sample table contains about 140,000 distinct CDR3 sequences; only one count was recorded for about two fifths of them. Clones ranked in the top ten supply around 18% of the sample. Specimen: glioma tissue, nonneoplastic brain tissue, or PBMCs (not recorded which). The receptors originated from a human donor with low-grade glioma or glioblastoma, undergoing nonglioma brain surgery, or in good health (not recorded which).

The chain couples TRBV6-5 to TRBJ2-2; D is unclear. The germline V gene has CDR1 MNHEY and CDR2 SVGAGI. There are 12 residues in the CDR3. V dropped 9 bases and J dropped 8 bases, with 13 bases sitting between them. The CDR3 sequence is CASSHSAGELFF. DNA of the CDR3: TGTGCCAGTAGCCACTCGGCTGGGGAGCTGTTTTTT.

This clonotype was detected only a few times. The chain recombines TRBV20-1 with TRBJ2-1, with 7 positions matching TRBD2. The trim removed 0 bases at V and 8 bases at J, leaving 10 bases unmatched. CDR1 and CDR2 (germline): DFQATT, SNEGSKA (reference sequence). The CDR3 has 15 residues. This CDR3 is CSARDTQRDKYEQFF. The CDR3 DNA is TGCAGTGCTAGAGATACCCAGCGGGATAAATATGAGCAGTTCTTC.

This chain connects TRBV12-3 or TRBV12-4 to TRBJ1-5; possible D gene TRBD1, 5 bases. The CDR3 runs to 14 residues. V was trimmed by 4 bases and J by 3 bases, leaving 10 bases between them. The DNA of the CDR3 is TGTGCCAGCAGTTCCGACAGTAACAATCAGCCCCAGCATTTT. It encodes CASSSDSNNQPQHF.

This clonotype was seen only a few times. The rearrangement joins TRBV7-8 to TRBJ1-5; 10 nucleotides align to TRBD1. The CDR3 spans 19 residues. Germline V lookup: CDR1 SGHVS, CDR2 FQNEAQ. V shed 5 bases, J shed 1 base, and the junction held 14 bases outside the gene matches. The CDR3 spells CASSQYYPGQGSSNQPQHF. CDR3 sequence (DNA): TGTGCCAGCAGCCAATATTATCCGGGACAGGGGTCCAGCAATCAGCCCCAGCATTTT. The whole variable domain, remainder taken from reference TRBV7-8 and TRBJ1-5, is GAGVSQSPRYKVAKRGQDVALRCDPISGHVSLFWYQQALGQGPEFLTYFQNEAQLDKSGLPSDRFFAERPEGSVSTLKIQRTQQEDSAVYLCASSQYYPGQGSSNQPQHFGDGTRLSIL.

With respect to this clonotype: The germline gene is not matched at one end of the junction; a read error may be the cause. The V call is TRBV6-6, the J call TRBJ2-2; 8 positions agree with TRBD1. Germline lookup yields CDR1 MNHNY and CDR2 SVGAGI (reference sequence). The CDR3 contains 15 residues. The CDR3 nucleotides read TGTGCCAGCACCGGACAGGGATTAGGTACCGGGAAGCTGTTTTTT. This translates into CASTGQGLGTGKLFF.

J is TRBJ2-3 and V is TRBV7-9; D gene unclear. The length of the CDR3 is 14 residues. Trimming took 2 bases from V and 4 from J, leaving 10 bases between them. The germline CDR1 and CDR2 sequences are SEHNR and FQNEAQ (reference sequence). The CDR3 region has the DNA TGTGCCAGCAGCTTATATGACCGCGCAGATACGCAGTATTTT. This gives the protein CASSLYDRADTQYF.

The gene calls are TRBV20-1 and TRBJ1-1; possibly TRBD1 for D (5 bases). The germline CDR1 and CDR2 sequences are DFQATT and SNEGSKA (reference sequence). The CDR3 has 14 amino acids. V was cut by 5 bases and J by 3 bases, with 16 bases left in between. CDR3 in amino acids: CSAFREFGYTEAFF. In nucleotides, the CDR3 is TGCAGTGCTTTCAGGGAATTCGGGTACACTGAAGCTTTCTTT.

The chain couples TRBV7-2 to TRBJ2-7; 10 bases line up with TRBD2. The better agreement between TRBJ2-1 and the DNA end casts doubt on the J call. Germline V gives CDR1 SGHTA, CDR2 FQGNSA. This CDR3 comprises 15 residues. CDR3 loop: CASSHTGTSANEQFF. In DNA, the CDR3 is TGTGCCAGCAGCCATACCGGGACTAGCGCCAATGAGCAGTTCTTC.

V gene TRBV28 combines with J gene TRBJ2-7; 9 nucleotides align to TRBD1. Looked up from germline, CDR1 is MDHEN and CDR2 is SYDVKM. V dropped 6 bases and J dropped 6; count of bases not matched to a gene: 6. The CDR3 loop spans 13 amino acids. The CDR3, as DNA: TGTGCCAGCAGAACAGGGGGCTTTGGCGAGCAGTACTTC. It specifies CASRTGGFGEQYF.

The chain recombines TRBV28 with TRBJ2-1; D may match TRBD1 or TRBD2 (5 bases each). Between the trimmed V and J ends, which lost 5 bases and 7 bases, there was a span of 15 bases. Germline-derived CDR1 and CDR2 are MDHEN and SYDVKM. CDR3 length: 14 amino acids. This chain's CDR3 is CASSLDLGGNEQFF. The CDR3 DNA sequence: TGTGCCAGCAGTCTGGACCTTGGGGGTAATGAGCAGTTCTTC.

This clonotype was detected many times. The J gene is TRBJ1-1, the V gene TRBV6-2 or TRBV6-3; D not resolved. This CDR3 is built from 14 residues. Germline V gives CDR1 MNHEY, CDR2 SVGEGT. V dropped 9 bases and J dropped 5 bases, with 19 bases sitting between them. In nucleotides, the CDR3 is TGTGCCAGTAATACGCTCGGTCGAGGAACTGAAGCTTTCTTT. Protein sequence: CASNTLGRGTEAFF.

This clonotype was detected only a few times. The chain is built from TRBV7-2 and TRBJ2-3; 9 positions agree with TRBD2. V was clipped by 1 base and J by 7 bases; unmatched bases: 6. Germline V CDR1 and CDR2: SGHTA, FQGNSA. CDR3 size: 15 residues. The CDR3 region is CASSLVGLATNTQYF. The CDR3 DNA is TGTGCCAGCAGCTTAGTTGGACTAGCGACCAATACGCAGTATTTT.

This clonotype was counted between two and nine times. The J gene is TRBJ2-3, the V gene TRBV4-3; TRBD1 is a possible D gene (5 bases). V was trimmed by 0 bases and J by 3 bases, leaving 13 bases between them. In germline, CDR1 is LGHNA, CDR2 YSLEER. This CDR3 spans 16 amino acids. Here the CDR3 DNA reads TGCGCCAGCAGCCAAGATGGACACGCGAGGACAGATACGCAGTATTTT. The encoded protein is CASSQDGHARTDTQYF.

This clonotype showed up many times. CDR3 nucleotide sequence: TGTGCCAGCAGTCGACAGAACACTGAAGCTTTCTTT. Its translation is CASSRQNTEAFF. This chain joins TRBV6-1 and TRBJ1-1; D not resolved. The CDR3 consists of 12 residues. Germline CDR1 MNHNS, CDR2 SASEGT. V lost 5 bases and J lost 1, with 5 bases in between.

V and J are TRBV12-3 or TRBV12-4 and TRBJ2-7; 9 nucleotides line up with TRBD2. Trimming cost V 3 bases and J 7 bases; bases outside gene matches: 10. The CDR3 length is 15 residues. The CDR3 coding sequence is TGTGCCAGCAGTTTGTTGGCTAGCGGGGTGGGGGAGCAGTACTTC. Translated, it gives CASSLLASGVGEQYF.

The chain couples TRBV7-2 to TRBJ2-1, with a weak D call TRBD2 (5 bases). Trimming removed 1 base at V and 8 bases at J, with 9 bases between. CDR1 is SGHTA, CDR2 FQGNSA, per germline. The CDR3 totals 13 residues. CDR3 region: CASSLEGLHEQFF. For the CDR3, the DNA is TGTGCCAGCAGCTTAGAAGGACTTCATGAGCAGTTCTTC.

The gene calls are TRBV27 and TRBJ2-1; D uncertain. V lost 5 bases and J lost 12, with 23 bases in between. CDR1 MNHEY and CDR2 SMNVEV come from the germline V gene (reference sequence). The length of the CDR3 is 15 residues. For the CDR3, the DNA is TGTGCCAGCAGTCAAACACAGTTATCCCAACTTGGGCAGTTCTTC. It yields the protein CASSQTQLSQLGQFF.

This rearrangement joins TRBV6-6 to TRBJ2-7; the D call may be TRBD1 or TRBD2 (5 bases each). The germline CDR1 and CDR2 sequences are MNHNY and SVGAGI (reference sequence). The CDR3 loop spans 16 amino acids. Trimming left V 0 bases short and J 0 bases short, with 12 bases between. The CDR3 protein is CASSYSVGADSYEQYF. For the CDR3, the DNA is TGTGCCAGCAGTTACTCTGTCGGGGCAGACTCCTACGAGCAGTACTTC.

This chain joins TRBV6-5 and TRBJ2-1; 9 bases are a match to TRBD1. The CDR3 has 15 amino acids. CDR1 is MNHEY, CDR2 SVGAGI, per germline. Trimming took 6 bases from V and 1 from J; bases not matched to a gene: 4. The CDR3 protein is CASSKTGGSYNEQFF. The DNA for the CDR3 is TGTGCCAGCAGCAAGACAGGGGGGTCCTACAATGAGCAGTTCTTC.

The rearrangement links TRBV20-1 to TRBJ1-2; D might be TRBD1 (6 bases). CDR1 DFQATT and CDR2 SNEGSKA come from the germline V gene (reference sequence). V was clipped by 1 base and J by 7 bases, with 7 bases between them. CDR3 length: 11 amino acids. The CDR3 sequence is CSARVGAGYTF. The CDR3 bases are TGCAGTGCTAGAGTGGGGGCTGGCTACACCTTC.

The chain uses TRBV3-1 and TRBJ1-2; D is undetermined. The CDR3 runs 14 residues. Germline V gene sequence: CDR1 LGHDT, CDR2 YNNKEL (reference sequence). The ends were cut back, 0 bases at V and 4 bases at J, with 9 bases in the middle. CDR3: CASSQDRGPYGYTF. DNA for the CDR3: TGTGCCAGCAGCCAAGATCGGGGTCCCTATGGCTACACCTTC.

The V gene is TRBV5-4, the J gene TRBJ2-2; D is uncertain. CDR1 is SGHNT, CDR2 YYREEE, per germline (reference sequence). The CDR3 has 14 amino acids. V lost 1 base and J 7 bases, leaving 11 bases between the germline ends. The CDR3 region is CASSLRFQGGELFF. In DNA, the CDR3 is TGTGCCAGCAGCTTGAGGTTCCAAGGCGGGGAGCTGTTTTTT.

There are a few counts of this clonotype. V is TRBV7-8 and J is TRBJ1-5, with D maybe TRBD1 (5 bases). Germline loops: CDR1 SGHVS, CDR2 FQNEAQ. The CDR3 is made up of 15 amino acids. V shed 3 bases and J shed 2 bases, with 11 bases lying between them. This CDR3 is CASSFNRGGNQPQHF. The CDR3 DNA sequence: TGTGCCAGCAGCTTTAATAGGGGAGGCAATCAGCCCCAGCATTTT.

The chain employs TRBV28 and TRBJ1-5; possible D gene TRBD1, 5 bases. V was shortened by 4 bases and J by 6 bases, with 19 bases between the two germline ends. Germline V gives CDR1 MDHEN, CDR2 SYDVKM. The CDR3 has 16 residues. CDR3 sequence reads: CASSWGFLQKAQPQHF. CDR3 nucleotide sequence: TGTGCCAGCAGTTGGGGGTTTTTACAGAAAGCTCAGCCCCAGCATTTT.

This chain links TRBV4-1 with TRBJ2-3; no definite D call. With 1 base removed from V and 4 bases from J, the gap between germline ends came to 9 bases. The length of the CDR3 is 14 residues. Germline loops: CDR1 MGHRA, CDR2 YSYEKL. The CDR3 region has the DNA TGCGCCAGCAGCCAAGGGTTAGAAGCAGATACGCAGTATTTT. Encoded protein: CASSQGLEADTQYF.

This clonotype came up a few times. The chain couples TRBV5-4 to TRBJ1-5; D not resolved. This CDR3 comprises 13 residues. Germline V gene lookup returns CDR1 SGHNT and CDR2 YYREEE (reference sequence). The ends were cut back, 0 bases at V and 7 bases at J, with 8 bases in the middle. CDR3 sequence (DNA): TGTGCCAGCAGCTTGGACAAGGAGCAGCCCCAGCATTTT. Encoded protein: CASSLDKEQPQHF.